This is a list of T cell receptor beta chains from one sample in a study of cytomegalovirus exposure and HLA in healthy donors. Generated by immunoSEQ multiplex PCR, the TCRdb table keeps only in-frame clones and is missing some. The sample lists roughly 150,000 clones, less than 80% occurring once. Input material: PBMCs. All receptors come from a man aged 35-49 years in good health and CMV-seropositive. The CDR3 runs from the conserved cysteine through the conserved F or W. Fields, in order: CDR3 DNA, CDR3 protein, D gene, V gene, clone size, J gene. The D gene is left open where the match is weak. A row's size may be missing; if present it is once, few, many or a size class.

CDR3nt: TGCGCCAGCAGCTTGGGAAGTCAGTGGACTGAAGCTTTCTTT
CDR3aa: CASSLGSQWTEAFF
d_gene: NA
v_gene: TRBV5-1
abundance: NA
j_gene: TRBJ1-1

CDR3nt: TGTGCCAGCAGTTTATTTACGGGTGCTGACGAGCAGTACTTC
CDR3aa: CASSLFTGADEQYF
d_gene: NA
v_gene: TRBV27
abundance: NA
j_gene: TRBJ2-7

CDR3nt: TGCAGCGTGGGGGGAAGGGGAAAAAACGAGCAGTACTTC
CDR3aa: CSVGGRGKNEQYF
d_gene: NA
v_gene: TRBV29-1
abundance: NA
j_gene: TRBJ2-7

CDR3nt: TGTGCCAGCAGCTTAGGTCGCAGAAGAAACACCATATATTTT
CDR3aa: CASSLGRRRNTIYF
d_gene: NA
v_gene: TRBV7-9
abundance: NA
j_gene: TRBJ1-3

CDR3nt: TGCGCCAGCAGCCAGACAGGGGACGGGGCCAACGTCCTGACTTTC
CDR3aa: CASSQTGDGANVLTF
d_gene: TRBD1
v_gene: TRBV4-1
abundance: NA
j_gene: TRBJ2-6

CDR3nt: TGTGCCAGCAGTTCCCTGGGGACAGAAGGATACGAGCAGTACTTC
CDR3aa: CASSSLGTEGYEQYF
d_gene: TRBD1
v_gene: TRBV27
abundance: NA
j_gene: TRBJ2-7

CDR3nt: TGTGCCAGTAGTATTATGGGGGGGCGTAACTACGAGCAGTACTTC
CDR3aa: CASSIMGGRNYEQYF
d_gene: NA
v_gene: TRBV19
abundance: NA
j_gene: TRBJ2-7

CDR3nt: TGTGCCAGCAGCTCCACAGGGAGCGCCGGGGAGCTGTTTTTT
CDR3aa: CASSSTGSAGELFF
d_gene: NA
v_gene: TRBV7-3
abundance: NA
j_gene: TRBJ2-2

CDR3nt: TGTGCCAGCAGGGGGACAGGCTACTACGAGCAGTACTTC
CDR3aa: CASRGTGYYEQYF
d_gene: TRBD1
v_gene: TRBV27
abundance: few
j_gene: TRBJ2-7

CDR3nt: TGTGCCAGCAGTCAGGACAGTTTTAATGAAAAACTGTTTTTT
CDR3aa: CASSQDSFNEKLFF
d_gene: NA
v_gene: TRBV7-2
abundance: few
j_gene: TRBJ1-4

CDR3nt: TGTGCCAGCAGCCAGGAGACAGGGAACACTGAAGCTTTCTTT
CDR3aa: CASSQETGNTEAFF
d_gene: NA
v_gene: TRBV4-2
abundance: NA
j_gene: TRBJ1-1

CDR3nt: TGTGCCATCACCGATAGCGGGAGGGCCCTCGAGCAGTACTTC
CDR3aa: CAITDSGRALEQYF
d_gene: TRBD2
v_gene: TRBV10-3
abundance: few
j_gene: TRBJ2-7

CDR3nt: TGCGCCAGCAGCTTGGTGCTAGCGGGTTCCCGGGAGCAGTACTTC
CDR3aa: CASSLVLAGSREQYF
d_gene: TRBD2
v_gene: TRBV5-1
abundance: NA
j_gene: TRBJ2-7

CDR3nt: TGTGCCAGCAGCTCCATAAAGGGGACAGGGAGCTCTGGGGCCAACGTCCTGACTTTC
CDR3aa: CASSSIKGTGSSGANVLTF
d_gene: TRBD1
v_gene: TRBV11-2
abundance: NA
j_gene: TRBJ2-6

CDR3nt: TGTGCCAGCAGCCCAGGACTCGAGACTGGAAACACCATATATTTT
CDR3aa: CASSPGLETGNTIYF
d_gene: NA
v_gene: TRBV7-8
abundance: NA
j_gene: TRBJ1-3

CDR3nt: TGTGCCAGCAGCCAGGGACTAGCGGGGACAGATACGCAGTATTTT
CDR3aa: CASSQGLAGTDTQYF
d_gene: TRBD2
v_gene: TRBV11-2
abundance: NA
j_gene: TRBJ2-3

CDR3nt: TGTGCCAGCAGCCCGACAGGGTGGAATCAGCCCCAGCATTTT
CDR3aa: CASSPTGWNQPQHF
d_gene: TRBD1
v_gene: TRBV27
abundance: NA
j_gene: TRBJ1-5

CDR3nt: TGCGCCAGCAGCCCCCAAACTAGCGGCGGCGAGCAGTACTTC
CDR3aa: CASSPQTSGGEQYF
d_gene: TRBD2
v_gene: TRBV5-1
abundance: NA
j_gene: TRBJ2-7

CDR3nt: TGTGCCAGCATCCGGTGGGGAGAAGAGACCCAGTACTTC
CDR3aa: CASIRWGEETQYF
d_gene: NA
v_gene: TRBV11-2
abundance: NA
j_gene: TRBJ2-5

CDR3nt: TGTGCCTGGAGTACAGGTGGAGGCTACACCTTC
CDR3aa: CAWSTGGGYTF
d_gene: NA
v_gene: TRBV30
abundance: NA
j_gene: TRBJ1-2

CDR3nt: TGTGCCAGCACCGCGCGCACCGGGACAGGTGAGGCTTTCTTT
CDR3aa: CASTARTGTGEAFF
d_gene: TRBD1
v_gene: TRBV6-1
abundance: NA
j_gene: TRBJ1-1

CDR3nt: TGTGCCAGCAGCCTTTCCTCCGGGACTATCGACAATGAGCAGTTCTTC
CDR3aa: CASSLSSGTIDNEQFF
d_gene: TRBD2
v_gene: TRBV14
abundance: NA
j_gene: TRBJ2-1

CDR3nt: TGTGCCAGCAGCTTGCTGAGCGGGACGAGCTCCTACAATGAGCAGTTCTTC
CDR3aa: CASSLLSGTSSYNEQFF
d_gene: TRBD2
v_gene: TRBV5-6
abundance: NA
j_gene: TRBJ2-1

CDR3nt: TGTGCCAGCAGTTGGACAGGGAATCAGCCCCAGCATTTT
CDR3aa: CASSWTGNQPQHF
d_gene: TRBD1
v_gene: TRBV25-1
abundance: once
j_gene: TRBJ1-5

CDR3nt: TGTGCCAGCAGCCAAGATATGACTCCAGATACGCAGTATTTT
CDR3aa: CASSQDMTPDTQYF
d_gene: NA
v_gene: TRBV4-2
abundance: NA
j_gene: TRBJ2-3

CDR3nt: TGTGCCATCATTATGGGACTAGCGGGAGCACCATGCAATGAGCAGTTCTTC
CDR3aa: CAIIMGLAGAPCNEQFF
d_gene: TRBD2
v_gene: TRBV10-3
abundance: NA
j_gene: TRBJ2-1

CDR3nt: TGTGCCAGCAGACCCCTAGCGGGGGTGTCCTACGAGCAGTACTTC
CDR3aa: CASRPLAGVSYEQYF
d_gene: TRBD2
v_gene: TRBV7-2
abundance: NA
j_gene: TRBJ2-7

CDR3nt: TGTGCCAGCAGCTTGGAACCTAGCCGCATTCCCGATACGCAGTATTTT
CDR3aa: CASSLEPSRIPDTQYF
d_gene: NA
v_gene: TRBV5-6
abundance: NA
j_gene: TRBJ2-3

CDR3nt: TGTGCCAGCAGTTCCCCCTGGACTAGCGGGACCTACGAGCAGTACTTC
CDR3aa: CASSSPWTSGTYEQYF
d_gene: TRBD2
v_gene: TRBV28
abundance: NA
j_gene: TRBJ2-7

CDR3nt: TGTGCCAGTAGTATAAGGGAGCAGGGGATCAAAAACATTCAGTACTTC
CDR3aa: CASSIREQGIKNIQYF
d_gene: NA
v_gene: TRBV19
abundance: NA
j_gene: TRBJ2-4

CDR3nt: TGTGCCAGCAGCAGGGGACAGGGGGCAAAGTTGGATGAAAAACTGTTTTTT
CDR3aa: CASSRGQGAKLDEKLFF
d_gene: TRBD1
v_gene: TRBV11-1
abundance: NA
j_gene: TRBJ1-4

CDR3nt: TGTGCCTGGACGGGGACAGGGGGGTATCAGCCCCAGCATTTT
CDR3aa: CAWTGTGGYQPQHF
d_gene: TRBD1
v_gene: TRBV30
abundance: NA
j_gene: TRBJ1-5

CDR3nt: TGCGCCAGCAGCCCGGGACTAGCTCGGGATACGCAGTATTTT
CDR3aa: CASSPGLARDTQYF
d_gene: TRBD2
v_gene: TRBV5-1
abundance: NA
j_gene: TRBJ2-3

CDR3nt: TGCGCCAGCAGCTCACTAGCGGGAGGGCCTCGAATCCAACTTTACAATGAGCAGTTCTTC
CDR3aa: CASSSLAGGPRIQLYNEQFF
d_gene: TRBD2
v_gene: TRBV5-1
abundance: once
j_gene: TRBJ2-1

CDR3nt: TGTGCCAGCAGCTCCGGACTAGCGGGAGCGAACTCCTACGAGCAGTACTTC
CDR3aa: CASSSGLAGANSYEQYF
d_gene: TRBD2
v_gene: TRBV13
abundance: NA
j_gene: TRBJ2-7

CDR3nt: TGTGCCAGCAGCGTCCCGGGGAGGGAGCAGTACTTC
CDR3aa: CASSVPGREQYF
d_gene: NA
v_gene: TRBV9
abundance: once
j_gene: TRBJ2-7

CDR3nt: TGCGCCAGCTCCTTCCGACTAGCGGAGACCTACGAGCAGTACTTC
CDR3aa: CASSFRLAETYEQYF
d_gene: TRBD2
v_gene: TRBV5-1
abundance: NA
j_gene: TRBJ2-7

CDR3nt: TGTGCCAGCAGCTTAGGGGCGGGAGGGGCCTACGAGCAGTACTTC
CDR3aa: CASSLGAGGAYEQYF
d_gene: TRBD2
v_gene: TRBV7-3
abundance: NA
j_gene: TRBJ2-7

CDR3nt: TGTGCCAGCAGGCCGACTAGCGGGAGAACGGGGCAGTACTTC
CDR3aa: CASRPTSGRTGQYF
d_gene: TRBD2
v_gene: TRBV2
abundance: NA
j_gene: TRBJ2-7

CDR3nt: TGTGCCAGCAGCCTGCGGGAGGGGGGTGAGCAGTTCTTC
CDR3aa: CASSLREGGEQFF
d_gene: TRBD2
v_gene: TRBV7-3
abundance: NA
j_gene: TRBJ2-1

CDR3nt: TGCGCCAGCAGCTTACAGGGACGTGGACAGCCCCAGCATTTT
CDR3aa: CASSLQGRGQPQHF
d_gene: NA
v_gene: TRBV5-1
abundance: NA
j_gene: TRBJ1-5

CDR3nt: TGTGCCAGCTCACTCCAGGGGGCTGGAGAGACCCAGTACTTC
CDR3aa: CASSLQGAGETQYF
d_gene: TRBD1
v_gene: TRBV18
abundance: NA
j_gene: TRBJ2-5